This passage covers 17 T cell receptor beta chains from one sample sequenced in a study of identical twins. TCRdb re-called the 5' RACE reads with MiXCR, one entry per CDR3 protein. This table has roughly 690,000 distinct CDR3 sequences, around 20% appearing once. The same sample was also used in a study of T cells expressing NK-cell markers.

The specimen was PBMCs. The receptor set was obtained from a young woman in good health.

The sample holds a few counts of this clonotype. CDR3 in DNA: TGTGCCAGCAGTCCTCAGGGGACTAGCGGGGTGAACACCGGGGAGCTGTTTTTT. Its protein product is CASSPQGTSGVNTGELFF. The V and J genes are TRBV12-3 or TRBV12-4 and TRBJ2-2; 13 bases match TRBD2. V dropped 5 bases and J dropped 1; count of bases not matched to a gene: 7. The CDR3 runs to 18 residues.

Here the CDR3 DNA reads TGTGCCAGCAGTTTTGACAGGACAGGGACCTACGAGCAGTACTTC. This encodes CASSFDRTGTYEQYF. The chain couples TRBV12-3 or TRBV12-4 to TRBJ2-7; 8 bases match TRBD1. V lost 3 bases to trimming and J lost 2 bases; unmatched junction nucleotides: 6. The CDR3 spans 15 residues.

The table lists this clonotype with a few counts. CDR3 bases: TGTGCCAGCAATCTAGCGGGAGTGGGAGGAGAGCAGTTCTTC. Translated, it gives CASNLAGVGGEQFF. The chain is built from TRBV25-1 and TRBJ2-1; TRBD2 matches 10 bases. Germline V gene lookup returns CDR1 MGHDK and CDR2 SYGVNS. This CDR3 has 14 residues. J gave up 10 bases and V 7 bases, and 10 bases lay outside the gene matches.

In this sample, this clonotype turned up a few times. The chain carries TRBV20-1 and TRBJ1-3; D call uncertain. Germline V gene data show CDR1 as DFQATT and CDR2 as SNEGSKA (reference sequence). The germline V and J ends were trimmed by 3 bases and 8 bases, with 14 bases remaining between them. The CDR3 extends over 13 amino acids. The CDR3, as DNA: TGCAGTGCTAGTCGTACAGACTCGCACACCATATATTTT. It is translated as CSASRTDSHTIYF.

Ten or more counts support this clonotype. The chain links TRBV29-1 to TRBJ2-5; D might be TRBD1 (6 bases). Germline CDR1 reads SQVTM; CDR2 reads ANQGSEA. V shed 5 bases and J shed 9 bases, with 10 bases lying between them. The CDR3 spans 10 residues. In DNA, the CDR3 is TGCAGCGTTACTGAGGGGGCCCAGTACTTC. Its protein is CSVTEGAQYF.

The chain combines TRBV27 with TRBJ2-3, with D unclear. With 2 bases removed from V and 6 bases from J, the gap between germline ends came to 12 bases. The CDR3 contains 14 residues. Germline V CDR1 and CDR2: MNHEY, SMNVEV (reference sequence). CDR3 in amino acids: CASSLEGPRDTQYF. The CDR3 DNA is TGTGCCAGCAGTTTAGAAGGGCCCAGGGATACGCAGTATTTT.

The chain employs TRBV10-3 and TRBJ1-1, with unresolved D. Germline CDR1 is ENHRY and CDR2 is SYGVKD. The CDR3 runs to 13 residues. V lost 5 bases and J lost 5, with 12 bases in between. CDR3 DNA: TGTGCCATCAGTCCAGGCGCCGCAACTGAAGCTTTCTTT. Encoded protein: CAISPGAATEAFF.

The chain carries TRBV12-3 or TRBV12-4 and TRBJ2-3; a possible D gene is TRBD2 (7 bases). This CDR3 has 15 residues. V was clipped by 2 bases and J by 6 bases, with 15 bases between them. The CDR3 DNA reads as TGTGCCAGCAGTTTAAGCCGCGGGGGCTGGGATACGCAGTATTTT. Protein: CASSLSRGGWDTQYF.

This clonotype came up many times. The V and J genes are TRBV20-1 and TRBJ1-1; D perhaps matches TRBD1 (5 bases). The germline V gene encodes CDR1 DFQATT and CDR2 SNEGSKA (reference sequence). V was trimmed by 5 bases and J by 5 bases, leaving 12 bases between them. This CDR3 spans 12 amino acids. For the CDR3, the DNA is TGCAGTGCTCTAGGGACTTTGACTGAAGCTTTCTTT. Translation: CSALGTLTEAFF.

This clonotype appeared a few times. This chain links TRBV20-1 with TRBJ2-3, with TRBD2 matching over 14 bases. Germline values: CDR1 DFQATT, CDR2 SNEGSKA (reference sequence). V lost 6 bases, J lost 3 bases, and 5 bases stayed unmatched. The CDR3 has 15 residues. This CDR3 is CSASGTSGGTDTQYF. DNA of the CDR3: TGCAGTGCCTCCGGGACTAGCGGGGGAACAGATACGCAGTATTTT.

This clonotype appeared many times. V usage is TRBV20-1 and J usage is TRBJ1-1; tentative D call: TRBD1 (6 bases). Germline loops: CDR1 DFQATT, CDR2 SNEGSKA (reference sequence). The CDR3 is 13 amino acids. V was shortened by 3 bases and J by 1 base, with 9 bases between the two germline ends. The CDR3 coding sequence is TGCAGTGCTAGGGGACACTCGAACACTGAAGCTTTCTTT. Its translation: CSARGHSNTEAFF.

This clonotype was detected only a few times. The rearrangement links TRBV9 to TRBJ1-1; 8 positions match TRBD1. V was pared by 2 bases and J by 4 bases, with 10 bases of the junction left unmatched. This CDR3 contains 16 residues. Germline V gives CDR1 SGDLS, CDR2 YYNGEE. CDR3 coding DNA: TGTGCCAGCAGCGTGGACAGGGAGGTGGGGAGCACTGAAGCTTTCTTT. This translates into CASSVDREVGSTEAFF.

The CDR3 nucleotides read TGTGCCAGCCGGGGACGAAGTGCCTATGGCTACACCTTC. Its translation is CASRGRSAYGYTF. The V gene is TRBV13, the J gene TRBJ1-2, with D possibly TRBD1 on 5 matching bases. Per the germline V gene, CDR1 is PRHDT and CDR2 is FYEKMQ (reference sequence). The CDR3 has 13 residues. V was pared by 8 bases and J by 4 bases, with 14 bases between.

CDR3 protein: CASSFPGTDRDTQYF. The DNA for the CDR3 is TGTGCCAGCAGTTTCCCCGGGACCGACAGGGATACGCAGTATTTT. The genes are TRBV12-3 or TRBV12-4 and TRBJ2-3, with D maybe TRBD1 (6 bases). CDR3 length: 15 residues. Between the trimmed V and J ends, which lost 3 bases and 6 bases, there was a span of 16 bases.

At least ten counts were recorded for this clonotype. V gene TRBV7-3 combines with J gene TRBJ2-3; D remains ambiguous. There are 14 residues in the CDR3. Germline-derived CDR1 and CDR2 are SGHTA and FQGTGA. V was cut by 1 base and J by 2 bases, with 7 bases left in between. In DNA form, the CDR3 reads TGTGCCAGCAGCTTAATGGGCCTCACAGATACGCAGTATTTT. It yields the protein CASSLMGLTDTQYF.

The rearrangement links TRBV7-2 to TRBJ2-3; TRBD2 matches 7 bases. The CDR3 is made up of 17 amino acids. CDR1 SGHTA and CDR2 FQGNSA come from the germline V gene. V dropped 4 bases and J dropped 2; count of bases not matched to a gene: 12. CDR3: CASSSRPAGSPTDTQYF. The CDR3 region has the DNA TGTGCCAGCAGCTCGAGACCAGCGGGGAGCCCCACAGATACGCAGTATTTT.

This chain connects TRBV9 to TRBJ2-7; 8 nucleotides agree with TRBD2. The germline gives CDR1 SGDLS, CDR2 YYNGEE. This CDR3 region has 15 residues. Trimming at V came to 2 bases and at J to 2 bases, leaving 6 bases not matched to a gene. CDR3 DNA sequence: TGTGCCAGCAGCGTTAGCGGGGAGGAGACCTACGAGCAGTACTTC. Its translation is CASSVSGEETYEQYF.